This entry features one T cell receptor (beta chain) sequence. Antigen specificity is unknown. This CDR3 has 14 amino acids. Germline CDR1 reads LGHNA; CDR2 reads YNFKEQ. Deletions cut 4 bases from V and 1 base from J, with 10 bases between. Sequencing used immunoSEQ multiplex PCR; TCRdb keeps in-frame clones, though not all of them. This table holds tens of thousands of clones, more than 80% found once. This entry belongs to a study of CD4 T cells in relation to SARS-CoV-2 and coronaviruses. At the level of the study: The HLA restriction of the shared crossreactive spike epitopes was mapped. Overall study results and limits: Culture-expanded clones reflect memory recall rather than primary priming during culture. Each donor contributed either pre-pandemic or post-infection samples, not both.

The unexposed donors gave CD4+ T cells in about 2011-2019, prior to COVID-19. Naive and memory CD4+ T cells were separated from cryopreserved PBMCs. The sample comprised memory CD4+ T cells from PBMCs. This chain joins TRBV4-2 and TRBJ2-5; perhaps D is TRBD1 or TRBD2 (5 bases each). The TCR comes from a human donor in good health. CDR3 nucleotide sequence: TGTGCCAGCAGCCTCGGTGGGACCCAAGAGACCCAGTACTTC. The encoded protein is CASSLGGTQETQYF.